These T cell receptor beta chains were read from a single sample in a study of neurological immune-mediated disorders. Each CDR3 protein gets one entry after TCRdb re-called the 5' RACE reads with MiXCR. The sample has some 37,000 distinct CDR3 sequences; roughly 13% are singletons. Sample: PBMCs. The origin of the receptors is a woman between 50 and 59 years old with HTLV-1-associated myelopathy (HAM/TSP). The CDR3 runs from the conserved cysteine through the conserved F or W. D genes are given only for firm matches. For some rows the clone size is stated as once, few or many, or as a class when expanded; others skip it.

CDR3 protein: CASSLFYSANEKLFF
CDR3 DNA: TGTGCCAGCAGCTTATTTTATAGCGCTAATGAAAAACTGTTTTTT
J gene: TRBJ1-4
D gene: -
clone size: many
V gene: TRBV7-6

CDR3 protein: CASSLGQSSTDTQYF
CDR3 DNA: TGTGCCAGCAGCTTGGGACAGTCTAGCACAGATACGCAGTATTTT
J gene: TRBJ2-3
D gene: -
clone size: many
V gene: TRBV5-6

CDR3 protein: CASSLVNEKLFF
CDR3 DNA: TGTGCCAGCAGCTTGGTTAATGAAAAACTGTTTTTT
J gene: TRBJ1-4
D gene: -
clone size: many
V gene: TRBV7-2

CDR3 protein: CASSLYVSTDTQYF
CDR3 DNA: TGTGCCAGCAGTCTTTATGTGAGCACAGATACGCAGTATTTT
J gene: TRBJ2-3
D gene: -
clone size: many
V gene: TRBV27

CDR3 protein: CASSYPRGFVPEAFF
CDR3 DNA: TGTGCCAGCAGTTACCCACGGGGTTTTGTCCCTGAAGCTTTCTTT
J gene: TRBJ1-1
D gene: -
clone size: many
V gene: TRBV6-2/TRBV6-3

CDR3 protein: CSAQGRGSDAPLHF
CDR3 DNA: TGCAGCGCCCAGGGCAGGGGGTCCGATGCACCCCTCCACTTT
J gene: TRBJ1-6
D gene: TRBD1
clone size: once
V gene: TRBV29-1

CDR3 protein: CASSVEGGGAEQFF
CDR3 DNA: TGTGCCAGCAGCGTAGAGGGCGGGGGGGCTGAGCAGTTCTTC
J gene: TRBJ2-1
D gene: TRBD2
clone size: many
V gene: TRBV9

CDR3 protein: CASSPPTGTEAFF
CDR3 DNA: TGCGCCAGCAGCCCCCCAACGGGTACTGAAGCTTTCTTT
J gene: TRBJ1-1
D gene: -
clone size: many
V gene: TRBV4-1

CDR3 protein: CASSFTGAEGYTF
CDR3 DNA: TGTGCCAGCAGTTTTACGGGGGCCGAGGGCTACACCTTC
J gene: TRBJ1-2
D gene: -
clone size: many
V gene: TRBV28

CDR3 protein: CASGKGQGRGKTQYF
CDR3 DNA: TGTGCCAGCGGAAAAGGACAGGGGCGCGGAAAGACCCAGTACTTC
J gene: TRBJ2-5
D gene: TRBD1
clone size: many
V gene: TRBV12-3/TRBV12-4

CDR3 protein: CASSGGDSSYNEQFF
CDR3 DNA: TGTGCCAGCAGCGGAGGGGATAGCTCCTACAATGAGCAGTTCTTC
J gene: TRBJ2-1
D gene: -
clone size: many
V gene: TRBV6-4

CDR3 protein: CAISEGISGGRETQYF
CDR3 DNA: TGTGCCATCAGTGAGGGGATTAGCGGGGGACGAGAGACCCAGTACTTC
J gene: TRBJ2-5
D gene: TRBD2
clone size: many
V gene: TRBV10-3

CDR3 protein: CASSRIQGTNSPLHF
CDR3 DNA: TGTGCCAGCAGCCGAATACAGGGAACCAATTCACCCCTCCACTTT
J gene: TRBJ1-6
D gene: -
clone size: many
V gene: TRBV5-6

CDR3 protein: CASSYRQGRPDTQYF
CDR3 DNA: TGTGCCAGCAGCTACCGACAGGGAAGGCCAGATACGCAGTATTTT
J gene: TRBJ2-3
D gene: TRBD1
clone size: many
V gene: TRBV7-2

CDR3 protein: CASSLRRGDYYGYTF
CDR3 DNA: TGTGCCAGCAGTTTGAGACGGGGGGACTACTATGGCTACACCTTC
J gene: TRBJ1-2
D gene: -
clone size: many
V gene: TRBV12-3/TRBV12-4

CDR3 protein: CASSSPGDMKDEQFF
CDR3 DNA: TGTGCCAGCAGCTCCCCGGGGGACATGAAGGATGAGCAGTTCTTC
J gene: TRBJ2-1
D gene: -
clone size: -
V gene: TRBV4-2

CDR3 protein: CASSQPNAGSSYNEQFF
CDR3 DNA: TGTGCCAGCAGCCAACCCAACGCAGGAAGCTCCTACAATGAGCAGTTCTTC
J gene: TRBJ2-1
D gene: -
clone size: many
V gene: TRBV3-1

CDR3 protein: CASFSLKQPQHF
CDR3 DNA: TGTGCCAGCTTTTCTTTAAAACAGCCCCAGCATTTT
J gene: TRBJ1-5
D gene: -
clone size: -
V gene: TRBV6-6

CDR3 protein: CASRTEDRGGLGELFF
CDR3 DNA: TGTGCCAGCAGGACCGAAGACAGGGGAGGTCTCGGGGAGCTGTTTTTT
J gene: TRBJ2-2
D gene: TRBD1
clone size: many
V gene: TRBV7-8

CDR3 protein: CASSQVPSLNTGELFF
CDR3 DNA: TGTGCCAGCAGCCAAGTGCCTAGTCTGAACACCGGGGAGCTGTTTTTT
J gene: TRBJ2-2
D gene: -
clone size: many
V gene: TRBV3-1

CDR3 protein: CASSLEARQKTQSF
CDR3 DNA: TGTGCCAGCAGCCTAGAAGCTCGACAAAAGACCCAGTCCTTC
J gene: TRBJ2-5
D gene: -
clone size: many
V gene: TRBV3-1